The rows below give T cell receptor beta chains drawn from one sample of a study of blood T cells in healthy people across ages. TCRdb used MiXCR to reprocess the 5' RACE reads, holding one entry per CDR3 protein. The sample consists of fewer than 650,000 distinct CDR3 sequences, approximately 26% of them appearing once. These data also featured in a second study, about T cells of mothers and their children.

The sequenced sample was blood. Receptor source: a boy aged 2 to 10 in good health. CDR3s include the opening cysteine and the closing phenylalanine or tryptophan. The order of the fields is D gene, clone size, CDR3 length, J gene, V gene, CDR3 protein, CDR3 DNA. The D gene is left open where the match is weak. Some rows mark clone size as missing; the rest say once, few, many or name a class of expanded clone.

. | . | 13 | TRBJ1-2 | TRBV12-3/TRBV12-4 | CASSGSFGYGYTF | TGTGCCAGCAGTGGGTCGTTCGGCTATGGCTACACCTTC
. | few | 14 | TRBJ1-6 | TRBV10-2 | CASAGHPGNSPLHF | TGCGCCAGCGCGGGACACCCTGGGAATTCACCCCTCCACTTT
. | . | 12 | TRBJ1-2 | TRBV9 | CASSVATGGYTF | TGTGCCAGCAGCGTAGCTACAGGCGGCTACACCTTC
TRBD2 | . | 16 | TRBJ2-5 | TRBV4-3 | CASSPASGGVLGTQYF | TGCGCCAGCAGTCCCGCTAGCGGGGGCGTCCTAGGTACGCAGTACTTC
. | once | 16 | TRBJ2-1 | TRBV4-3 | CASSQDPGQPYNEQFF | TGCGCCAGCAGCCAAGATCCAGGTCAACCCTACAATGAGCAGTTCTTC
. | few | 16 | TRBJ2-5 | TRBV12-3/TRBV12-4 | CASSLSREIGRKTQYF | TGTGCCAGCAGTTTAAGCAGGGAGATAGGTAGGAAGACCCAGTACTTC
. | . | 14 | TRBJ2-1 | TRBV5-6 | CASKELSSYNEQFF | TGTGCCAGCAAGGAGTTGAGCTCCTACAATGAGCAGTTCTTC
TRBD1 | few | 15 | TRBJ1-2 | TRBV10-3 | CAISRDRVTPYGYTF | TGTGCCATCAGTCGGGACAGGGTGACCCCTTATGGCTACACCTTC
. | few | 14 | TRBJ2-7 | TRBV7-2 | CASSLTTPSYEQYF | TGTGCCAGCAGCTTAACTACGCCCTCCTACGAGCAGTACTTC
TRBD2 | . | 14 | TRBJ2-1 | TRBV27 | CASSLTGGPGEQFF | TGTGCCAGCAGTTTAACGGGGGGGCCGGGTGAGCAGTTCTTC
TRBD2 | few | 16 | TRBJ2-5 | TRBV13 | CASSWTSGNHRETQYF | TGTGCCAGCAGCTGGACTAGCGGAAATCACCGAGAGACCCAGTACTTC
. | few | 13 | TRBJ2-7 | TRBV29-1 | CSVVQGQRREQYF | TGCAGCGTTGTTCAGGGACAAAGGCGCGAGCAGTACTTC
. | few | 13 | TRBJ1-1 | TRBV3-1 | CASSQRGATEAFF | TGTGCCAGCAGTCAAAGGGGGGCCACTGAAGCTTTCTTT
TRBD2 | few | 13 | TRBJ2-1 | TRBV25-1 | CAGHGGGYNEQFF | TGTGCCGGGCACGGGGGGGGATACAATGAGCAGTTCTTC
. | . | 13 | TRBJ1-2 | TRBV28 | CASSLFGGYGYTF | TGTGCCAGCAGTTTATTCGGAGGCTATGGCTACACCTTC
TRBD2 | once | 17 | TRBJ2-2 | TRBV7-7 | CASSSLTSGGFPGELFF | TGTGCTAGCAGCTCTTTGACTAGCGGGGGGTTCCCCGGGGAGCTGTTTTTT
. | few | 13 | TRBJ2-7 | TRBV12-3/TRBV12-4 | CASSFGDSQEQYF | TGTGCCAGCAGTTTTGGAGACAGCCAGGAGCAGTACTTC
. | . | 15 | TRBJ1-3 | TRBV10-3 | CAITLDANSGNTIYF | TGTGCCATCACCTTGGACGCAAACTCTGGAAACACCATATATTTT
. | few | 16 | TRBJ2-5 | TRBV6-5 | CASSSTVTIKGETQYF | TGTGCCAGCAGTTCGACGGTGACAATCAAAGGAGAGACCCAGTACTTC
. | . | 13 | TRBJ2-5 | TRBV5-1 | CASSTPYQETQYF | TGCGCCAGCAGCACTCCGTACCAAGAGACCCAGTACTTC
. | many | 15 | TRBJ1-3 | TRBV9 | CASSVGGHSGNTIYF | TGTGCCAGCAGCGTAGGTGGGCACTCTGGAAACACCATATATTTT
TRBD1 | few | 13 | TRBJ1-4 | TRBV29-1 | CSVDSQGDEKLFF | TGCAGCGTTGATTCCCAGGGGGACGAAAAACTGTTTTTT
TRBD2 | few | 14 | TRBJ2-1 | TRBV20-1 | CSARVGGGATEQFF | TGCAGTGCTAGAGTAGGCGGGGGGGCCACTGAGCAGTTCTTC
TRBD2 | few | 15 | TRBJ2-1 | TRBV20-1 | CSARDSTSGKNEQFF | TGCAGTGCTAGAGATTCAACTAGCGGCAAAAATGAGCAGTTCTTC
TRBD2 | . | 17 | TRBJ2-1 | TRBV11-2 | CATRRLGTSGSFNEQFF | TGTGCCACCAGGCGTTTGGGGACTAGCGGGAGTTTCAATGAGCAGTTCTTC
. | few | 15 | TRBJ2-1 | TRBV7-6 | CASSLHSGGHNEQFF | TGTGCCAGCAGCTTACATTCCGGGGGGCACAATGAGCAGTTCTTC
. | few | 13 | TRBJ2-1 | TRBV9 | CASSVSSGNEQFF | TGTGCCAGCAGCGTATCCAGCGGTAATGAGCAGTTCTTC
. | few | 15 | TRBJ2-1 | TRBV11-2 | CASSLVPNSYNEQFF | TGTGCCAGCAGCTTAGTACCAAACTCCTACAATGAGCAGTTCTTC
. | many | 15 | TRBJ2-1 | TRBV7-8 | CASSLIVGSYNEQFF | TGTGCCAGCAGCTTAATAGTGGGCTCCTACAATGAGCAGTTCTTC
. | . | 14 | TRBJ1-1 | TRBV20-1 | CSAGPPDKNTEAFF | TGCAGTGCGGGTCCTCCTGATAAGAACACTGAAGCTTTCTTT
. | . | 12 | TRBJ2-3 | TRBV20-1 | CSARLSTDTQYF | TGCAGTGCTAGACTGAGCACAGATACGCAGTATTTT
. | many | 14 | TRBJ1-1 | TRBV7-9 | CASSEGHRNTEAFF | TGTGCCAGCAGCGAGGGACACAGGAACACTGAAGCTTTCTTT
. | . | 13 | TRBJ1-2 | TRBV7-3 | CASSLIPGPGYTF | TGTGCCAGCAGCTTAATCCCGGGCCCAGGCTACACCTTC
. | few | 14 | TRBJ2-7 | TRBV7-9 | CASSPRVGSYEQYF | TGTGCCAGCAGCCCCCGGGTCGGCTCCTACGAGCAGTACTTC
. | . | 15 | TRBJ2-5 | TRBV27 | CASSARDPRMETQYF | TGTGCCAGCAGCGCGAGGGACCCCCGGATGGAGACCCAGTACTTC
. | few | 16 | TRBJ2-2 | TRBV12-3/TRBV12-4 | CAAGPSNRGNTGELFF | TGTGCCGCGGGGCCATCAAACAGGGGGAACACCGGGGAGCTGTTTTTT
. | . | 12 | TRBJ2-7 | TRBV19 | CASGLDRHEQYF | TGTGCCAGTGGGCTCGACAGGCACGAGCAGTACTTC
. | . | 14 | TRBJ1-1 | TRBV14 | CASSPTNMNTEAFF | TGTGCCAGCAGCCCAACGAACATGAACACTGAAGCTTTCTTT
. | . | 14 | TRBJ1-6 | TRBV12-3/TRBV12-4 | CASSFGARNSPLHF | TGTGCCAGCAGTTTTGGAGCCCGAAACTCACCCCTCCACTTT
TRBD2 | . | 17 | TRBJ2-2 | TRBV6-5 | CASSYSETSGRTGELFF | TGTGCCAGCAGTTACTCCGAGACTAGCGGGAGAACCGGGGAGCTGTTTTTT
. | . | 15 | TRBJ2-5 | TRBV15 | CATSSFRQTQETQYF | TGTGCCACCAGCAGCTTCCGACAGACCCAAGAGACCCAGTACTTC
TRBD1 | few | 15 | TRBJ1-6 | TRBV2 | CASSEGWTGHSPLHF | TGTGCCAGCAGTGAAGGGTGGACAGGGCATTCACCCCTCCACTTT
. | few | 15 | TRBJ2-2 | TRBV29-1 | CSVEYPLRQAGELFF | TGCAGCGTTGAATATCCCCTCCGACAGGCCGGGGAGCTGTTTTTT
. | few | 16 | TRBJ1-3 | TRBV20-1 | CSARDGVRDSGNTIYF | TGCAGTGCTAGAGACGGGGTGAGGGACTCAGGAAACACCATATATTTT
. | . | 15 | TRBJ1-1 | TRBV7-2 | CASSLVTRVGSEAFF | TGTGCCAGCAGCTTAGTAACCCGGGTGGGGTCTGAAGCTTTCTTT
. | few | 12 | TRBJ1-1 | TRBV5-5 | CASSPGTTEAFF | TGTGCCAGCAGCCCGGGAACCACTGAAGCTTTCTTT
TRBD1 | . | 14 | TRBJ1-6 | TRBV10-3 | CAISDRVEGSPLHF | TGTGCCATCAGCGACAGGGTTGAAGGCTCACCCCTCCACTTT
. | few | 16 | TRBJ2-1 | TRBV3-1 | CASSLTWGRGRDEQFF | TGTGCCAGCAGCCTTACCTGGGGGCGGGGGAGGGATGAGCAGTTCTTC